Below are 30 T cell receptor beta chains sequenced from a single sample in a study of OX40 agonist ivuxolimab in advanced cancers. Some clones are missing from TCRdb's copy, which holds only in-frame ones; the method was immunoSEQ multiplex PCR. The sample lists 78,000 or so clones, roughly 90% occurring once. The sequencing here drew on CD4+ or CD8+ T cells sorted from blood, taken in a trial of the OX40 agonist ivuxolimab. The receptors come from an adult with an advanced solid tumor such as melanoma, head and neck, liver or kidney cancer.

CDR3 loop: CASSPLLGQGFHEQYF. Written as DNA, the CDR3 is TGTGCCAGCAGCCCCCTCCTGGGACAGGGGTTTCACGAGCAGTACTTC. V is TRBV11-2 and J is TRBJ2-7; 10 bases are a match to TRBD1. The V segment lost 5 bases and the J segment 5 bases; nucleotides outside the gene matches: 12. This CDR3 contains 16 residues. Per the germline V gene, CDR1 is SGHAT and CDR2 is FQNNGV. The full variable domain, with the rest looked up from reference TRBV11-2 and TRBJ2-7, is EAGVAQSPRYKIIEKRQSVAFWCNPISGHATLYWYQQILGQGPKLLIQFQNNGVVDDSQLPKDRFSAERLKGVDSTLKIQPAKLEDSAVYLCASSPLLGQGFHEQYFGPGTRLTVT.

This chain connects TRBV19 to TRBJ1-2; D perhaps matches TRBD1 (5 bases). V shed 0 bases and J shed 4 bases, with 15 bases lying between them. There are 16 residues in the CDR3. The germline gives CDR1 LNHDA, CDR2 SQIVND (reference sequence). DNA for the CDR3: TGTGCCAGTAGTATAGACGGCAGGACAAGAATCTATGGCTACACCTTC. Residues: CASSIDGRTRIYGYTF.

The chain combines TRBV5-6 with TRBJ1-1; no firm D call. V was shortened by 4 bases and J by 0 bases, with 13 bases between the two germline ends. The CDR3 is made up of 15 amino acids. From germline, CDR1 is SGHDT and CDR2 YYEEEE. The CDR3 DNA follows: TGTGCCAGCAGCCCCCCCCCTGCCATGAACACTGAAGCTTTCTTT. Amino acid sequence: CASSPPPAMNTEAFF.

The chain joins TRBV5-3 to TRBJ1-1; D may be TRBD1 (5 bases). TRBV5-3 is labeled an ORF, and its function is uncertain. The CDR3 contains 14 residues. V dropped 3 bases and J dropped 11 bases, with 20 bases sitting between them. In nucleotides, the CDR3 is TGTGCCAGAAGCTGCGCCTTTGGGGGGACGGATGCTTTCTTT. This sequence encodes CARSCAFGGTDAFF.

The DNA of the CDR3 is TGCGCCAGCAGCCAAGATTCGGTGCGGGGGATTTACACCGGGGAGCTGTTTTTT. Its protein product is CASSQDSVRGIYTGELFF. This rearrangement joins TRBV4-3 to TRBJ2-2; TRBD2 agrees at 7 bases. Germline V gene sequence: CDR1 LGHNA, CDR2 YSLEER. The V and J ends lost 0 bases and 3 bases, in that order; junction bases with no gene match: 10. This CDR3 has 18 amino acids.

This clone was found a few times. This sample includes further DNA sequences coding for the same CDR3. This sequence joins TRBV13 and TRBJ1-1, with no clear D. The germline CDR1 and CDR2 sequences are PRHDT and FYEKMQ (reference sequence). This CDR3 spans 13 amino acids. V was cut by 5 bases and J by 11 bases, with 18 bases left in between. The CDR3 here is CASSPRTATWAFF. The DNA for the CDR3 is TGTGCCAGCAGCCCTAGGACGGCTACTTGGGCTTTCTTT.

V is TRBV11-2 and J is TRBJ2-2, with D possibly being TRBD1 or TRBD2 (5 bases each). The CDR3 is made up of 13 amino acids. V was clipped by 6 bases and J by 5 bases, with 10 bases between them. Germline V lookup: CDR1 SGHAT, CDR2 FQNNGV. In DNA, the CDR3 is TGTGCCAGCAGACTAGGGGTGACCGGGGAGCTGTTTTTT. It yields the protein CASRLGVTGELFF. The full variable domain, rest sourced from reference TRBV11-2 and TRBJ2-2, is EAGVAQSPRYKIIEKRQSVAFWCNPISGHATLYWYQQILGQGPKLLIQFQNNGVVDDSQLPKDRFSAERLKGVDSTLKIQPAKLEDSAVYLCASRLGVTGELFFGEGSRLTVL.

This chain connects TRBV4-1 to TRBJ2-7; no definite D call. Germline V lookup: CDR1 MGHRA, CDR2 YSYEKL. There are 15 residues in the CDR3. Deletions cut 1 base from V and 2 bases from J, with 12 bases between. In DNA form, the CDR3 reads TGCGCCAGCAGCCAAGGGGGTGGGATGACCTACGAGCAGTACTTC. Protein product: CASSQGGGMTYEQYF.

CDR3 residues: CASSSGTGGRTEAFF. As DNA, the CDR3 is TGTGCCAGCAGTTCCGGGACAGGGGGTCGCACTGAAGCTTTCTTT. The chain joins TRBV27 to TRBJ1-1, with TRBD1 matching over 11 bases. Germline V CDR1 and CDR2: MNHEY, SMNVEV (reference sequence). J was trimmed by 4 bases and V by 4 bases; bases with no gene match: 5. The CDR3 is made up of 15 amino acids.

The CDR3 reads CASRLGGTNEKLFF. In DNA form, the CDR3 reads TGTGCCAGCAGGCTGGGAGGTACTAATGAAAAACTGTTTTTT. The genes are TRBV27 and TRBJ1-4; D is ambiguous. Trimming pared 6 bases from V and 2 bases from J, leaving 10 bases between. The CDR3 is made up of 14 amino acids. Germline lookup yields CDR1 MNHEY and CDR2 SMNVEV (reference sequence).

This rearrangement joins TRBV7-6 to TRBJ2-5; D tentatively fits TRBD1 or TRBD2 (6 bases each). Trimming removed 5 bases at V and 4 bases at J, with 14 bases between. This CDR3 contains 14 residues. Germline V gene data show CDR1 as SGHVS and CDR2 as FNYEAQ. CDR3 sequence (DNA): TGTGCCAGCAGCCTAACAGGGACTGCAGAGACCCAGTACTTC. Translated: CASSLTGTAETQYF.

V is TRBV2 and J is TRBJ2-4; D is ambiguous. CDR1 is SNHLY and CDR2 is FYNNEI in the germline V gene. V was pared by 9 bases and J by 2 bases, with 11 bases between. CDR3 length equals 13 residues. CDR3 sequence (DNA): TGTGCCAGTTGGCACGTGACCAAAAACATTCAGTACTTC. It yields the protein CASWHVTKNIQYF.

This clone was found once. The chain has TRBV28 and TRBJ2-7; 12 bases fit TRBD1. The CDR3 has 18 residues. Trimming cost V 6 bases and J 5 bases; bases outside gene matches: 17. Looked up from germline, CDR1 is MDHEN and CDR2 is SYDVKM. CDR3 sequence reads: CASSSTPGTGGFRDEQYF. The CDR3 DNA follows: TGTGCCAGCAGCTCTACCCCCGGGACAGGGGGCTTTCGGGACGAGCAGTACTTC.

The J gene is TRBJ2-1, the V gene TRBV27; 8 bases match TRBD2. CDR1 and CDR2 from the germline V gene are MNHEY and SMNVEV (reference sequence). J gave up 6 bases and V 3 bases, and 7 bases lay outside the gene matches. This CDR3 contains 15 residues. The CDR3 DNA sequence: TGTGCCAGCAGTTTCGTAGCGGGGATAAGCAATGAGCAGTTCTTC. This encodes CASSFVAGISNEQFF.

The gene calls are TRBV19 and TRBJ1-6; D is unresolved. Trimming removed 5 bases at V and 5 bases at J, with 7 bases between. From germline, CDR1 is LNHDA and CDR2 SQIVND (reference sequence). This CDR3 spans 13 amino acids. CDR3 in amino acids: CASSWQNNSPLHF. The DNA for the CDR3 is TGTGCCAGTAGTTGGCAAAATAATTCACCCCTCCACTTT.

The J gene is TRBJ1-3, the V gene TRBV5-6; TRBD1 is a possible D gene (5 bases). The CDR3 runs to 14 residues. Looked up from germline, CDR1 is SGHDT and CDR2 is YYEEEE. Trimming cost V 6 bases and J 0 bases, with 10 bases left between them. The DNA for the CDR3 is TGTGCCAGCACTTCCAGGGACTCTGGAAACACCATATATTTT. It codes for CASTSRDSGNTIYF. Full variable domain (remainder filled in from reference TRBV5-6 and TRBJ1-3): DAGVTQSPTHLIKTRGQQVTLRCSPKSGHDTVSWYQQALGQGPQFIFQYYEEEERQRGNFPDRFSGHQFPNYSSELNVNALLLGDSALYLCASTSRDSGNTIYFGEGSWLTVV.

The V call is TRBV11-2, the J call TRBJ2-5; D is perhaps TRBD1 (6 bases). This CDR3 has 14 amino acids. Per germline, CDR1 SGHAT and CDR2 FQNNGV. V was pared by 8 bases and J by 0 bases, with 13 bases between. CDR3: CASRSQGYQETQYF. DNA for the CDR3: TGTGCCAGCCGGTCACAGGGCTACCAAGAGACCCAGTACTTC.

This clone is a singleton in its sample. The rearrangement joins TRBV27 to TRBJ2-7; D not certain. The germline V and J ends were trimmed by 6 bases and 3 bases, with 9 bases remaining between them. The germline V gene encodes CDR1 MNHEY and CDR2 SMNVEV (reference sequence). The CDR3 sequence is 12 residues long. The CDR3 loop is CASSSMNYEQYF. CDR3 nucleotides: TGTGCCAGCAGCTCCATGAACTACGAGCAGTACTTC.

The chain carries TRBV19 and TRBJ1-1; TRBD1 matches at 7 bases. The germline V gene has CDR1 LNHDA and CDR2 SQIVND (reference sequence). V lost 4 bases, J lost 4 bases, and 6 bases stayed unmatched. The CDR3 runs 14 residues. The CDR3 bases are TGTGCCAGTAGTACCTACAGGGGATCCACTGAAGCTTTCTTT. Translation gives CASSTYRGSTEAFF. The variable domain in full, with the rest retrieved from reference TRBV19 and TRBJ1-1, is DGGITQSPKYLFRKEGQNVTLSCEQNLNHDAMYWYRQDPGQGLRLIYYSQIVNDFQKGDIAEGYSVSREKKESFPLTVTSAQKNPTAFYLCASSTYRGSTEAFFGQGTRLTVV.

This chain joins TRBV29-1 and TRBJ1-5, with D uncertain. V lost 8 bases to trimming and J lost 6 bases, with 5 bases between them. Germline lookup yields CDR1 SQVTM and CDR2 ANQGSEA. The CDR3 is 9 residues long. CDR3 DNA sequence: TGCAGCTCGTGTCAGCCCCAGCATTTT. Protein: CSSCQPQHF.

DNA for the CDR3: TGTGCCAGCAGCTTGGCGTGGCCTAGCGGGGGGAGAGAGACCCAGTACTTC. Its translation is CASSLAWPSGGRETQYF. The rearrangement joins TRBV5-4 to TRBJ2-5, with 11 bases aligning to TRBD2. The germline CDR1 and CDR2 sequences are SGHNT and YYREEE (reference sequence). The CDR3 is 17 amino acids. V shed 0 bases, J shed 4 bases, and the junction held 8 bases outside the gene matches.

Note on this clone: In the same sample, other DNA sequences code for this CDR3. J is TRBJ2-2 and V is TRBV25-1, with a possible D match to TRBD2 (6 bases). This CDR3 comprises 13 residues. The V end was cut by 2 bases, the J end by 7 bases, with 8 bases between. Germline CDR1 and CDR2: MGHDK and SYGVNS. The DNA for the CDR3 is TGTGCCAGCAGTGAAGGAGGGGTCGGGGAGCTGTTTTTT. Amino acids: CASSEGGVGELFF.

V and J are TRBV7-8 and TRBJ1-1; the D gene is possibly TRBD1 (5 bases). There are 16 residues in the CDR3. Germline V gives CDR1 SGHVS, CDR2 FQNEAQ. V was cut by 2 bases and J by 4 bases, with 17 bases left in between. As DNA, the CDR3 is TGTGCCAGCAGCTTAACCCCCGGGGACGGGGGCACTGAAGCTTTCTTT. The encoded protein is CASSLTPGDGGTEAFF.

This rearrangement joins TRBV9 to TRBJ1-2, with TRBD1 matching over 10 bases. CDR3 length equals 16 residues. Losses at the gene ends were 6 bases for V and 0 bases for J; bases not matched to a gene: 8. From germline, CDR1 is SGDLS and CDR2 YYNGEE. CDR3 sequence reads: CASTPGGQGANYGYTF. The CDR3 nucleotides are TGTGCCAGCACCCCGGGAGGACAGGGGGCTAACTATGGCTACACCTTC.

This clone was recorded a few times. The chain links TRBV19 to TRBJ2-7, with D possibly TRBD2 on 6 matching bases. The CDR3 sequence is 14 residues long. In germline, CDR1 is LNHDA, CDR2 SQIVND (reference sequence). V lost 5 bases and J lost 2, with 13 bases in between. The CDR3 reads CASSLSTGAYEQYF. In DNA form, the CDR3 reads TGTGCCAGTAGTCTCTCGACGGGGGCCTACGAGCAGTACTTC.

This clone was detected a few times. The chain links TRBV4-1 to TRBJ1-3; D unresolved. V lost 0 bases and J 0 bases, leaving 12 bases between the germline ends. Looked up from germline, CDR1 is MGHRA and CDR2 is YSYEKL. There are 17 residues in the CDR3. The CDR3 spells CASSQDLDPSSGNTIYF. CDR3 in DNA: TGCGCCAGCAGCCAAGATCTGGACCCGAGCTCTGGAAACACCATATATTTT.

The chain carries TRBV9 and TRBJ1-2, with 12 nucleotides matching TRBD1. Germline V gene sequence: CDR1 SGDLS, CDR2 YYNGEE. The CDR3 has 16 amino acids. The trim removed 6 bases at V and 4 bases at J, leaving 10 bases unmatched. The CDR3 DNA reads as TGTGCCAGCACACCGGGACAGGGGGCTTCCGGCTATGGCTACACCTTC. Translation: CASTPGQGASGYGYTF.

The J gene is TRBJ2-4, the V gene TRBV27; 8 bases are a match to TRBD1. The junction had 8 bases not matched to a gene; V was cut back by 3 bases and J by 7 bases. Germline CDR1 reads MNHEY; CDR2 reads SMNVEV (reference sequence). The CDR3 covers 15 residues. The CDR3 loop is CASSLSSGGWNIQYF. DNA for the CDR3: TGTGCCAGCAGTTTGAGTTCAGGGGGCTGGAACATTCAGTACTTC.

The J gene is TRBJ2-7, the V gene TRBV12-5; 8 bases map to TRBD1. Germline CDR1 LGHNT, CDR2 FRNRAP. The CDR3 runs to 11 residues. V lost 7 bases and J lost 11; bases outside the gene matches: 7. The CDR3 is CASALDREEYF. The CDR3 DNA reads TGTGCTAGTGCCCTGGACAGGGAGGAGTACTTC.

This chain joins TRBV28 and TRBJ2-7; D unresolved. This CDR3 has 13 residues. Trimming cost V 2 bases and J 2 bases, with 7 bases left between them. Looked up from germline, CDR1 is MDHEN and CDR2 is SYDVKM. CDR3 loop: CASSLGATYEQYF. As DNA, the CDR3 is TGTGCCAGCAGTTTAGGAGCTACCTACGAGCAGTACTTC. Using reference TRBV28 and TRBJ2-7 for the parts outside the CDR3, the full variable domain is DVKVTQSSRYLVKRTGEKVFLECVQDMDHENMFWYRQDPGLGLRLIYFSYDVKMKEKGDIPEGYSVSREKKERFSLILESASTNQTSMYLCASSLGATYEQYFGPGTRLTVT.